A selection of T cell receptor beta chains follows, all from one sample in a study of T cells in Graves' hyperthyroidism and ophthalmopathy. Via MiXCR, TCRdb re-called the multiplex PCR reads, giving one row per CDR3 protein. The repertoire includes under 300,000 distinct CDR3 sequences, 13% of them detected once, and more than 7.5% sits in the top ten. The sample comprised blood. These receptors were obtained from a young woman with Graves' hyperthyroidism that later progressed to Graves' ophthalmopathy. Each CDR3 is given with its conserved first and last residue. D genes are given only for firm matches. The size of a clone is reported for some rows only, either as once, few or many, or as a class for expanded clones.

V gene: TRBV9
D gene: NA
clone size: few
J gene: TRBJ2-3
CDR3 DNA: TGTGCCAGCAGCGTAGCAGGGAGAGTGGCAGATACGCAGTATTTT
CDR3 protein: CASSVAGRVADTQYF

V gene: TRBV6-1
D gene: NA
clone size: NA
J gene: TRBJ2-2
CDR3 DNA: TGTGCCAGCAGTCCTATTAGCGGGGAGCTGTTTTTT
CDR3 protein: CASSPISGELFF

V gene: TRBV7-9
D gene: NA
clone size: many
J gene: TRBJ2-7
CDR3 DNA: TGTGCCAGCAGCTTTGAGGAGGGAACCTACGAGCAGTACTTC
CDR3 protein: CASSFEEGTYEQYF

V gene: TRBV2
D gene: NA
clone size: NA
J gene: TRBJ1-1
CDR3 DNA: TGTGCCAGCAGTGAATGGATAGGGAGAAACACTGAAGCTTTCTTT
CDR3 protein: CASSEWIGRNTEAFF

V gene: TRBV7-8
D gene: NA
clone size: many
J gene: TRBJ1-5
CDR3 DNA: TGTGCCAGCAGCATGTACAATCAGCCCCAGCATTTT
CDR3 protein: CASSMYNQPQHF

V gene: TRBV4-3
D gene: NA
clone size: NA
J gene: TRBJ2-2
CDR3 DNA: TGCGCCAGCAGCCAAGCGGCAGGGTCCCACACCGGGGAGCTGTTTTTT
CDR3 protein: CASSQAAGSHTGELFF

V gene: TRBV2
D gene: NA
clone size: NA
J gene: TRBJ2-1
CDR3 DNA: TGTGCCAGCAGTGGGGGCGGAACCCCGGGAAATGAGCAGTTCTTC
CDR3 protein: CASSGGGTPGNEQFF

V gene: TRBV6-5
D gene: NA
clone size: NA
J gene: TRBJ1-5
CDR3 DNA: TGTGCCAGCAGTTACTCGCCAAACACTCAGCCCCAGCATTTT
CDR3 protein: CASSYSPNTQPQHF

V gene: TRBV5-1
D gene: NA
clone size: many
J gene: TRBJ2-1
CDR3 DNA: TGCGCCAGCAGCTTGGACCCTAGCGCCGACAATGAGCAGTTCTTC
CDR3 protein: CASSLDPSADNEQFF

V gene: TRBV20-1
D gene: NA
clone size: many
J gene: TRBJ2-7
CDR3 DNA: TGCAGTGCGGGAGAGCACCCCCACGAGCAGTACTTC
CDR3 protein: CSAGEHPHEQYF

V gene: TRBV4-1
D gene: NA
clone size: NA
J gene: TRBJ1-5
CDR3 DNA: TGCGCCAGCAGCCATGCAGGGGTAGATCAGCCCCAGCATTTT
CDR3 protein: CASSHAGVDQPQHF

V gene: TRBV6-1
D gene: TRBD2
clone size: NA
J gene: TRBJ2-1
CDR3 DNA: TGTGCCAGCGCGTCGGGCGGGGGGTACAATGAGCAGTTCTTC
CDR3 protein: CASASGGGYNEQFF

V gene: TRBV2
D gene: NA
clone size: many
J gene: TRBJ1-4
CDR3 DNA: TGTGCCAGCAGGACAGCCGTTAATGAAAAACTGTTTTTT
CDR3 protein: CASRTAVNEKLFF

V gene: TRBV18
D gene: TRBD2
clone size: many
J gene: TRBJ2-1
CDR3 DNA: TGTGCCAGCTCACCACCTCTAGCGGGAGTTGTCGATGAGCAGTTCTTC
CDR3 protein: CASSPPLAGVVDEQFF

V gene: TRBV18
D gene: NA
clone size: many
J gene: TRBJ1-1
CDR3 DNA: TGTGCCAGCTCACCAGGGGTTGAGGAGGTAAGGACTGAAGCTTTCTTT
CDR3 protein: CASSPGVEEVRTEAFF

V gene: TRBV24-1
D gene: TRBD1
clone size: many
J gene: TRBJ1-2
CDR3 DNA: TGTGCCACCAGTGATTGGGACAGTAACTATGGCTACACCTTC
CDR3 protein: CATSDWDSNYGYTF

V gene: TRBV5-6
D gene: NA
clone size: many
J gene: TRBJ1-1
CDR3 DNA: TGTGCCAGCAGCTTGGTAGCCGGGGGAGGCCCTGAAGCTTTCTTT
CDR3 protein: CASSLVAGGGPEAFF

V gene: TRBV15
D gene: NA
clone size: many
J gene: TRBJ1-2
CDR3 DNA: TGTGCCACCAGCAGAGAGGCAAGGAGGATCACCTTC
CDR3 protein: CATSREARRITF

V gene: TRBV30
D gene: NA
clone size: NA
J gene: TRBJ2-5
CDR3 DNA: TGTGCCTGGACCACGCCGGGTGAGACCCAGTACTTC
CDR3 protein: CAWTTPGETQYF

V gene: TRBV5-1
D gene: NA
clone size: NA
J gene: TRBJ1-5
CDR3 DNA: TGCGCCAGCAGCTTGCTCGACCCCTACAATCAGCCCCAGCATTTT
CDR3 protein: CASSLLDPYNQPQHF

V gene: TRBV28
D gene: TRBD2
clone size: many
J gene: TRBJ2-1
CDR3 DNA: TGTGCCAGCAGTAGTAGGACTAGCGGGAAGTCCTACAATGAGCAGTTCTTC
CDR3 protein: CASSSRTSGKSYNEQFF

V gene: TRBV7-2
D gene: TRBD2
clone size: once
J gene: TRBJ2-3
CDR3 DNA: TGTGCCAGCAGCTTCTCTAGCGGGGTCCTTCATACGCAGTATTTT
CDR3 protein: CASSFSSGVLHTQYF

V gene: TRBV20-1
D gene: NA
clone size: many
J gene: TRBJ2-7
CDR3 DNA: TGCAGTGCTAGAGATCTCTTCGAGCAGTACTTC
CDR3 protein: CSARDLFEQYF

V gene: TRBV18
D gene: NA
clone size: many
J gene: TRBJ2-1
CDR3 DNA: TGTGCCAGCTCACCTCCGGGCCAGAGGGATCACAATGAGCAGTTCTTC
CDR3 protein: CASSPPGQRDHNEQFF

V gene: TRBV7-3
D gene: NA
clone size: few
J gene: TRBJ2-2
CDR3 DNA: TGTGCCAGCAGCTTTAGCCAATTAGACACCGGGGAGCTGTTTTTT
CDR3 protein: CASSFSQLDTGELFF

V gene: TRBV12-3/TRBV12-4
D gene: NA
clone size: NA
J gene: TRBJ1-2
CDR3 DNA: TGTGCCAGCAGTTTGGGGACTCGGATTTATGGCTACACCTTC
CDR3 protein: CASSLGTRIYGYTF

V gene: TRBV4-1
D gene: NA
clone size: many
J gene: TRBJ2-1
CDR3 DNA: TGCGCCAGCAGCCCCCTCGCACTTTACAATGAGCAGTTCTTC
CDR3 protein: CASSPLALYNEQFF

V gene: TRBV28
D gene: NA
clone size: many
J gene: TRBJ2-4
CDR3 DNA: TGTGCCAGCAGCTTACCCGGGATAGCCAAAAACATTCAGTACTTC
CDR3 protein: CASSLPGIAKNIQYF

V gene: TRBV7-2
D gene: TRBD2
clone size: many
J gene: TRBJ2-1
CDR3 DNA: TGTGCCAGCAGCTTCCTCAGCGGGAGGCTGGGGGGTGAGCAGTTCTTC
CDR3 protein: CASSFLSGRLGGEQFF

V gene: TRBV7-2
D gene: TRBD2
clone size: NA
J gene: TRBJ2-1
CDR3 DNA: TGTGCCAGCAGCTCTAGCGGGATCGGCAATGAGCAGTTCTTC
CDR3 protein: CASSSSGIGNEQFF

V gene: TRBV7-8
D gene: NA
clone size: many
J gene: TRBJ1-3
CDR3 DNA: TGTGCCAGCAGCTCTTCAGGGAGTCCTGGAAACACCATATATTTT
CDR3 protein: CASSSSGSPGNTIYF

V gene: TRBV27
D gene: NA
clone size: many
J gene: TRBJ2-2
CDR3 DNA: TGTGCCAGCAGTCCTCTAGCCCCACTCGAGCTGTTTTTT
CDR3 protein: CASSPLAPLELFF

V gene: TRBV12-3/TRBV12-4
D gene: TRBD2
clone size: once
J gene: TRBJ2-7
CDR3 DNA: TGTGCCAGCAGTCCCACCGGGACTAGTGTATATGAGCAGTACTTC
CDR3 protein: CASSPTGTSVYEQYF

V gene: TRBV7-7
D gene: NA
clone size: many
J gene: TRBJ2-1
CDR3 DNA: TGTGCTAGCAGCCCTGAATTGGCGCTCAATGAGCAGTTCTTC
CDR3 protein: CASSPELALNEQFF

V gene: TRBV20-1
D gene: TRBD1
clone size: many
J gene: TRBJ1-2
CDR3 DNA: TGCAGTGCTAAAGGGACAGATCAGGGCTACACCTTC
CDR3 protein: CSAKGTDQGYTF

V gene: TRBV12-3/TRBV12-4
D gene: TRBD1
clone size: NA
J gene: TRBJ1-5
CDR3 DNA: TGTGCCAGCAGCACGGACAGGGTGCAGCCCCAGCATTTT
CDR3 protein: CASSTDRVQPQHF

V gene: TRBV7-2
D gene: TRBD1
clone size: many
J gene: TRBJ1-2
CDR3 DNA: TGTGCCAGCAAACTGGGACAGCCAACGATAGGCTACACCTTC
CDR3 protein: CASKLGQPTIGYTF

V gene: TRBV6-1
D gene: NA
clone size: many
J gene: TRBJ2-1
CDR3 DNA: TGTGCCAGCAGTGAAAGGTGGGAAAACTCCTACAATGAGCAGTTCTTC
CDR3 protein: CASSERWENSYNEQFF

V gene: TRBV7-8
D gene: NA
clone size: many
J gene: TRBJ2-7
CDR3 DNA: TGTGCCAGCAGCTTAGACCCTAGCTCCTACGAGCAGTACTTC
CDR3 protein: CASSLDPSSYEQYF

V gene: TRBV9
D gene: TRBD1
clone size: NA
J gene: TRBJ2-1
CDR3 DNA: TGTGCCAGCAGCGTAGGTTCCTACTACAGGGGACACAATGAGCAGTTCTTC
CDR3 protein: CASSVGSYYRGHNEQFF

V gene: TRBV28
D gene: NA
clone size: many
J gene: TRBJ1-1
CDR3 DNA: TGTGCCAGCAGCCAGGACAGCACGAACACTGAAGCTTTCTTT
CDR3 protein: CASSQDSTNTEAFF

V gene: TRBV11-2
D gene: NA
clone size: many
J gene: TRBJ1-4
CDR3 DNA: TGTGCCAGCAGCTTCGGGGTGGGGGCGACTAATGAAAAACTGTTTTTT
CDR3 protein: CASSFGVGATNEKLFF

V gene: TRBV6-6
D gene: NA
clone size: few
J gene: TRBJ2-5
CDR3 DNA: TGTGCCAGCAGTTACACCGGCGGCCAAGAGACCCAGTGCTTC
CDR3 protein: CASSYTGGQETQCF

V gene: TRBV19
D gene: TRBD1
clone size: few
J gene: TRBJ1-4
CDR3 DNA: TGTGCCAGTAGTATCGCTGACAGGGGTGACGAAAAACTGTTTTTT
CDR3 protein: CASSIADRGDEKLFF

V gene: TRBV7-9
D gene: TRBD2
clone size: many
J gene: TRBJ2-2
CDR3 DNA: TGTGCCAGCAGTCCCACAGCGGGAGTACGAACCGGGGAGCTGTTTTTT
CDR3 protein: CASSPTAGVRTGELFF

V gene: TRBV30
D gene: NA
clone size: many
J gene: TRBJ2-1
CDR3 DNA: TGTGCCTGGAGTGTCCGATGGAACAATGAGCAGTTCTTC
CDR3 protein: CAWSVRWNNEQFF

V gene: TRBV7-9
D gene: NA
clone size: many
J gene: TRBJ2-7
CDR3 DNA: TGTGCCAGCAGCTTCGGGACTTACTACGAGCAGTACTTC
CDR3 protein: CASSFGTYYEQYF

V gene: TRBV6-1
D gene: NA
clone size: many
J gene: TRBJ1-1
CDR3 DNA: TGTGCCAGCAGGGAGGGACCGCTGAACACTGAAGCTTTCTTT
CDR3 protein: CASREGPLNTEAFF

V gene: TRBV19
D gene: TRBD2
clone size: NA
J gene: TRBJ2-3
CDR3 DNA: TGTGCCAGTAGTATAGATCCTGGGACTAGCGGCTTGCCCGTAGATACGCAGTATTTT
CDR3 protein: CASSIDPGTSGLPVDTQYF

V gene: TRBV6-1
D gene: TRBD1
clone size: NA
J gene: TRBJ1-1
CDR3 DNA: TGTGCCAGCCGCCGAGGACAGGGGTTAGGAGGGACTGAAGCTTTCTTT
CDR3 protein: CASRRGQGLGGTEAFF

V gene: TRBV3-1
D gene: TRBD2
clone size: many
J gene: TRBJ2-3
CDR3 DNA: TGTGCCAGCAGCGGGCGGACTAGCGGGAGGACTGTAAGCGGCACAGATACGCAGTATTTT
CDR3 protein: CASSGRTSGRTVSGTDTQYF

V gene: TRBV13
D gene: NA
clone size: many
J gene: TRBJ2-2
CDR3 DNA: TGTGCCAGCAGCTTGGCCCCGGGACGAAGAGGTCCCGGGGAGCTGTTTTTT
CDR3 protein: CASSLAPGRRGPGELFF

V gene: TRBV29-1
D gene: NA
clone size: NA
J gene: TRBJ2-2
CDR3 DNA: TGCAGCGCCGCCGGAATCGGGGAGCTGTTTTTT
CDR3 protein: CSAAGIGELFF

V gene: TRBV29-1
D gene: NA
clone size: NA
J gene: TRBJ1-2
CDR3 DNA: TGCAGCATTGAAGATGGGGACCTAAAAGCCTACACCTTC
CDR3 protein: CSIEDGDLKAYTF

V gene: TRBV19
D gene: TRBD2
clone size: few
J gene: TRBJ2-1
CDR3 DNA: TGTGCCAGTAGCGGACTAGCTCCTAACAATGAGCAGTTCTTC
CDR3 protein: CASSGLAPNNEQFF

V gene: TRBV20-1
D gene: NA
clone size: many
J gene: TRBJ2-5
CDR3 DNA: TGCAGTGCTAGAGTTGGAGATTCCTGGGAGACCCAGTACTTC
CDR3 protein: CSARVGDSWETQYF

V gene: TRBV28
D gene: TRBD2
clone size: many
J gene: TRBJ2-7
CDR3 DNA: TGTGCCAGCAGTTCCCGACTAGCGGGAGGTGAGGAGCAGTACTTC
CDR3 protein: CASSSRLAGGEEQYF

V gene: TRBV6-2/TRBV6-3
D gene: TRBD2
clone size: many
J gene: TRBJ2-5
CDR3 DNA: TGTGCCAGCAGTCCGCTCCGACTAGCGGGAGACTTTGAGACCCAGTACTTC
CDR3 protein: CASSPLRLAGDFETQYF

V gene: TRBV7-2
D gene: TRBD2
clone size: many
J gene: TRBJ2-7
CDR3 DNA: TGTGCCAGCAGCCCACAGCGGGAGCTATACGAGCAGTACTTC
CDR3 protein: CASSPQRELYEQYF